This T cell receptor beta chain was identified in a study of cytomegalovirus exposure and HLA in healthy donors. Study outcomes and limitations: Most TCR sequences showed up rarely, but some public TCRs showed up in many donors. Per published reports, the classifier diagnosed cytomegalovirus status with high specificity and sensitivity. Specific recognition of CMV antigens was confirmed in vitro for a few chains (all CMV-associated).

A multiplex PCR was run with 60 Vbeta primers and 13 Jbeta primers. Clones were read by immunoSEQ multiplex PCR, and TCRdb kept only the in-frame ones, dropping some. Here the sample spans tens of thousands of clones, roughly 79% being singletons. This CDR3 is 16 amino acids long. CDR1 and CDR2 from the germline V gene are SEHNR and FQNEAQ (reference sequence). V was shortened by 3 bases and J by 7 bases, with 18 bases between the two germline ends. In this sample, this clone turned up once. Its specificity is unknown. This receptor was taken from a male donor in good health and CMV-seronegative. Specimen: PBMCs. The V call is TRBV7-9, the J call TRBJ2-2; perhaps TRBD1 as D (5 bases). DNA of the CDR3: TGTGCCAGCAGCTTGGGGCCGCCGACTTCGGGCGGGGAGCTGTTTTTT. This gives the protein CASSLGPPTSGGELFF. Based on the CDR3 plus reference TRBV7-9 and TRBJ2-2, the full variable domain is DTGVSQNPRHKITKRGQNVTFRCDPISEHNRLYWYRQTLGQGPEFLTYFQNEAQLEKSRLLSDRFSAERPKGSFSTLEIQRTEQGDSAMYLCASSLGPPTSGGELFFGEGSRLTVL.